This record looks at one T cell receptor beta chain sequence and its context. TCRdb analysed the 5' RACE reads with MiXCR anew, one entry per CDR3 protein. The sample lists about 62,000 distinct CDR3 sequences, over 3.5% occurring once. The CDR3 contains 16 residues. The ends lost 6 bases at V and 4 bases at J; junction bases unmatched: 9. CDR1 is MNHEY and CDR2 is SVGAGI in the germline V gene. The sample comes from a study of neurological immune-mediated disorders. Sequenced material: PBMCs. This TCR came from a woman aged 45-59 years with multiple sclerosis. The chain joins TRBV6-5 to TRBJ2-7, with 13 bases identical to TRBD2. CDR3 region: CASRKWGLAGSYEQYF. CDR3 sequence (DNA): TGTGCCAGCAGAAAGTGGGGACTAGCGGGGTCTTACGAGCAGTACTTC.